This T cell receptor (beta chain) stems from a study of regulatory T cells in long-lasting Graves disease. Time point: newly diagnosed GD, antithyroid drugs for less than 3 months. Making the TCR library involved RNA that had been extracted from PBMCs. Arm-PCR with iRepertoire HTBI primers amplified the CDR3 regions for these TCR beta libraries. TCRdb itself ran the multiplex PCR reads through MiXCR, one entry per CDR3 protein. Here the sample spans about 440,000 distinct CDR3 sequences, 14% to 15% being singletons. Trimming at V came to 0 bases and at J to 6 bases, leaving 9 bases not matched to a gene. CDR3 length: 18 residues. The germline CDR1 and CDR2 sequences are ENHRY and SYGVKD. The sample was also linked to a second study, of T cells in Graves' hyperthyroidism and ophthalmopathy.

This sequence was found in a woman younger than 45 with Graves disease. The specimen comprised peripheral blood mononuclear cells (PBMCs), sampled at new diagnosis, from a patient treated with antithyroid drugs. V gene TRBV10-3 combines with J gene TRBJ2-2, with 11 positions matching TRBD2. The CDR3 sequence is CAISESTASGRSSGELFF. As DNA, the CDR3 is TGTGCCATCAGTGAGTCGACGGCTAGCGGGAGGTCTTCCGGGGAGCTGTTTTTT.